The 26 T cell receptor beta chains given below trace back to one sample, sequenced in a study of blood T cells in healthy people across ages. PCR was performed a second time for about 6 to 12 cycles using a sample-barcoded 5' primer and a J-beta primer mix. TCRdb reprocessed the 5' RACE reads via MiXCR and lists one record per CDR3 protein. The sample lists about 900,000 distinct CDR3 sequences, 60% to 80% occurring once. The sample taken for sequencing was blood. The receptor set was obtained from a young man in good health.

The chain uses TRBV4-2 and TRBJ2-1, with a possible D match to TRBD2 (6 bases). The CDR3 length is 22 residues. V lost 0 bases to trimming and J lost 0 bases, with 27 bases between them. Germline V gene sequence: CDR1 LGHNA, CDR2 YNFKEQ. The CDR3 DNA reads TGTGCCAGCAGCCAAGATGCATTAAAGATTAGCGGCCGGGGGAGCTCCTACAATGAGCAGTTCTTC. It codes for CASSQDALKISGRGSSYNEQFF.

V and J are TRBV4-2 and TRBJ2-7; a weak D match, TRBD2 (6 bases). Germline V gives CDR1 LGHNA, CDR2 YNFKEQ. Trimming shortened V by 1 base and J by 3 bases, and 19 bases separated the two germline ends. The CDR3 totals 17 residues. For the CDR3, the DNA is TGTGCCAGCAGCCAAGGCCCCCCGGGTAGCGGAAACTACGAGCAGTACTTC. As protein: CASSQGPPGSGNYEQYF.

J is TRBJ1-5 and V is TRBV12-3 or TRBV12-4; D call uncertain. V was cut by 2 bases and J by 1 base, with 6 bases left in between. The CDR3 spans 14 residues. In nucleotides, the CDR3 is TGTGCCAGCAGTTTAAAGACAAGCAATCAGCCCCAGCATTTT. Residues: CASSLKTSNQPQHF.

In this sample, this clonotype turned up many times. The DNA for the CDR3 is TGTGCCAGCATAAGTTCCGACACAGATACGCAGTATTTT. Its translation: CASISSDTDTQYF. The chain links TRBV28 to TRBJ2-3, with D unresolved. The V end lost 7 bases, the J end lost 2 bases, and 10 bases lay between the germline ends. This CDR3 comprises 13 residues. CDR1 is MDHEN and CDR2 is SYDVKM in the germline V gene.

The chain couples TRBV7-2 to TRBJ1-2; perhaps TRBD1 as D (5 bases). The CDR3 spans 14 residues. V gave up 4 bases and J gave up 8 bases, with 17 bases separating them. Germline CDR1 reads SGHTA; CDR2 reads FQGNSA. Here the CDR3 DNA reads TGTGCCAGCAGCTCTAAGCGGGAAGGGGAGGGCTACACCTTC. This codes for CASSSKREGEGYTF.

CDR3 DNA: TGTGCCAGCAGGGGTTCGGACTACAATGAGCAGTTCTTC. Its protein is CASRGSDYNEQFF. The chain couples TRBV28 to TRBJ2-1; D is uncertain. In germline, CDR1 is MDHEN, CDR2 SYDVKM. Trimming took off 6 bases at V and 3 bases at J, with 9 bases between the two ends. This CDR3 comprises 13 residues.

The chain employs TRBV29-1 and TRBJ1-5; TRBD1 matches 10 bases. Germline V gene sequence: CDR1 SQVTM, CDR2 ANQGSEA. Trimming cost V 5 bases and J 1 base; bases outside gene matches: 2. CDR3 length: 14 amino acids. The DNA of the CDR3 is TGCAGCGTTTCGGACAGGGGGAGCAATCAGCCCCAGCATTTT. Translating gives CSVSDRGSNQPQHF.

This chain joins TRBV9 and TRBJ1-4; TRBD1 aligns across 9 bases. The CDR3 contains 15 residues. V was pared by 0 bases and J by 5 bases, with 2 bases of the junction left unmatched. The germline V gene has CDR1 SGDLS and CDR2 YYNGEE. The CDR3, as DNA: TGTGCCAGCAGCGTAGAAGGGACAGGGAATGAAAAACTGTTTTTT. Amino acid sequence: CASSVEGTGNEKLFF.

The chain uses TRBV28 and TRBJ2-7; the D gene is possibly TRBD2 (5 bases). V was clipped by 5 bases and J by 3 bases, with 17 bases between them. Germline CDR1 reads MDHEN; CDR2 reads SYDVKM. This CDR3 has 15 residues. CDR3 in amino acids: CASSPRGLSNYEQYF. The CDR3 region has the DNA TGTGCCAGCAGTCCCCGGGGTTTATCGAACTACGAGCAGTACTTC.

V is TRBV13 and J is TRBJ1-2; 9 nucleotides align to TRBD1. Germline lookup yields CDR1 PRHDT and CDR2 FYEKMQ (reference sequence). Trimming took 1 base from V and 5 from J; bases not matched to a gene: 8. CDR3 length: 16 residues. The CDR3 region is CASSLDRDRVNYGYTF. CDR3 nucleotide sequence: TGTGCCAGCAGCTTAGATCGGGACAGGGTGAATTATGGCTACACCTTC.

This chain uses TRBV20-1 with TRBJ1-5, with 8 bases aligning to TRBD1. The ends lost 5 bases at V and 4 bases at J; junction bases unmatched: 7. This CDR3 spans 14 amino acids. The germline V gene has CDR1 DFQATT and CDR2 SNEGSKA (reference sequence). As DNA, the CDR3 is TGCAGTGCTGTGACAGGGGACAGAAATCAGCCCCAGCATTTT. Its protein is CSAVTGDRNQPQHF.

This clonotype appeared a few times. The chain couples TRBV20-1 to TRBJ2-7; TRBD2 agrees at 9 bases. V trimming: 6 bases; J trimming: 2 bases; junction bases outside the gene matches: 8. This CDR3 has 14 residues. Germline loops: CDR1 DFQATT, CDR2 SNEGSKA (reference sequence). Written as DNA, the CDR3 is TGCAGTGCAGACCCTAGCGGGGTTACCTACGAGCAGTACTTC. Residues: CSADPSGVTYEQYF.

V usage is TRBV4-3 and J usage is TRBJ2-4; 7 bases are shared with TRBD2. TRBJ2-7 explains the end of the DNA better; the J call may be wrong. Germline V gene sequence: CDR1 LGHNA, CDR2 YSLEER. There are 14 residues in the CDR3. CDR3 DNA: TGCGCCAGCAGCGGAAAGGGAGGGGACTACGAGCAGTACTTC. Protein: CASSGKGGDYEQYF.

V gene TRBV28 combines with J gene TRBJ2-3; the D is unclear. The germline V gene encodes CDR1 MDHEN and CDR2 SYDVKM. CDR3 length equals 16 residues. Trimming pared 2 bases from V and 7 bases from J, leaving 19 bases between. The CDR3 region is CASSLGLGSTRHTQYF. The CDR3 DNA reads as TGTGCCAGCAGTTTAGGGCTCGGATCCACACGGCATACGCAGTATTTT.

CDR3 loop: CASSPGTGPSYEQYF. The CDR3 nucleotides read TGTGCCAGCAGCCCCGGGACAGGGCCATCCTACGAGCAGTACTTC. V is TRBV12-3 or TRBV12-4 and J is TRBJ2-7, with 9 bases identical to TRBD1. The CDR3 covers 15 residues. The V and J ends lost 6 bases and 1 base, in that order; junction bases with no gene match: 7.

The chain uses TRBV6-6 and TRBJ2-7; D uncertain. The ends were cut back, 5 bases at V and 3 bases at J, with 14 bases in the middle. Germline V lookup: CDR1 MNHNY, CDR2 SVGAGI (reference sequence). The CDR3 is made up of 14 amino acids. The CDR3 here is CASSHPDGFYEQYF. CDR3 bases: TGTGCCAGCAGTCACCCGGACGGATTCTACGAGCAGTACTTC.

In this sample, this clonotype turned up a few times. CDR3 sequence: CASPPAGKVLTDTQYF. DNA for the CDR3: TGTGCCAGCCCTCCTGCAGGGAAGGTCCTCACAGATACGCAGTATTTT. The chain carries TRBV6-6 and TRBJ2-3; D possibly corresponds to TRBD1 (5 bases). Germline values: CDR1 MNHNY, CDR2 SVGAGI (reference sequence). The CDR3 runs to 16 residues. V lost 8 bases and J 2 bases, leaving 20 bases between the germline ends.

The CDR3 loop is CSARTGTSGPHEQYF. The CDR3 nucleotides read TGCAGTGCTAGAACCGGGACTAGCGGGCCCCACGAGCAGTACTTC. V gene TRBV20-1 combines with J gene TRBJ2-5; the match to TRBD2 covers 12 bases. The last part of the DNA fits TRBJ2-7 better; the J call may be wrong. CDR3 size: 15 residues. The germline CDR1 and CDR2 sequences are DFQATT and SNEGSKA (reference sequence).

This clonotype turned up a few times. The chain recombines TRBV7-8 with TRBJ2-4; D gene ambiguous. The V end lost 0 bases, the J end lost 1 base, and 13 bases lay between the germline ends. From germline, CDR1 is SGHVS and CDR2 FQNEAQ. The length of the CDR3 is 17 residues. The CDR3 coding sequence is TGTGCCAGCAGCTTAGCCAGACATCCTGGGGCCAAAAACATTCAGTACTTC. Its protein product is CASSLARHPGAKNIQYF.

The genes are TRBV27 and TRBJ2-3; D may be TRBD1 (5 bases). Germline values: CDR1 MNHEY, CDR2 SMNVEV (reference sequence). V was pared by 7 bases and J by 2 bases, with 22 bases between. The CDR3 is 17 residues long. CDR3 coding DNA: TGTGCCAGCACCCCCTATAGGGAAAGCAGGGCCACAGATACGCAGTATTTT. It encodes CASTPYRESRATDTQYF.

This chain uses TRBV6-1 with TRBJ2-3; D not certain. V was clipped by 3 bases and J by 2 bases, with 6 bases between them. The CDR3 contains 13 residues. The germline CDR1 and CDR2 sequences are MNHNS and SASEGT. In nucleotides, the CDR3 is TGTGCCAGCAGTGACGTCTTCACAGATACGCAGTATTTT. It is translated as CASSDVFTDTQYF.

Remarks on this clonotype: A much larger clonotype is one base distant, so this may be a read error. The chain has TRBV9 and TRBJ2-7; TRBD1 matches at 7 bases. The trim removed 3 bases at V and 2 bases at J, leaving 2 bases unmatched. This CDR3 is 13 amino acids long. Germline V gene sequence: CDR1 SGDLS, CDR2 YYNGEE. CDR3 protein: CASSAGQTYEQYF. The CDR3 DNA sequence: TGTGCCAGCAGCGCGGGACAGACCTACGAGCAGTACTTC.

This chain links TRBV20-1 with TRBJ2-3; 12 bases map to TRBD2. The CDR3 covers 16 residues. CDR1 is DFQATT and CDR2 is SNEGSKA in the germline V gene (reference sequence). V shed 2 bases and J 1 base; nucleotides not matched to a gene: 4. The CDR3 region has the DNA TGCAGTGCTAGACCCACTAGCGGGGGGCGCACAGATACGCAGTATTTT. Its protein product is CSARPTSGGRTDTQYF.

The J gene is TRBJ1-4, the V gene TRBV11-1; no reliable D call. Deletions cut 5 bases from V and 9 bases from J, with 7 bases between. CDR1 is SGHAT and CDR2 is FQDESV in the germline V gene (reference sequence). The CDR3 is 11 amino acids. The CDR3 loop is CASSPQKKLFF. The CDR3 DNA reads TGTGCCAGCAGCCCCCAGAAAAAACTGTTTTTT.

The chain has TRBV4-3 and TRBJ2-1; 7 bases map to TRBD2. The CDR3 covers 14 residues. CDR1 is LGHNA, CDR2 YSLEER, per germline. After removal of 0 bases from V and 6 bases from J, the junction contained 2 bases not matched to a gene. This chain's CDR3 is CASSQEAGLNEQFF. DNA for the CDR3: TGCGCCAGCAGCCAAGAAGCGGGGCTCAATGAGCAGTTCTTC.

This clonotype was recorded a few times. CDR3 loop: CSAGDRGETQYF. In nucleotides, the CDR3 is TGCAGTGCCGGGGACAGGGGAGAGACCCAGTACTTC. The chain employs TRBV20-1 and TRBJ2-5; 10 bases align to TRBD1. CDR1 and CDR2 from the germline V gene are DFQATT and SNEGSKA (reference sequence). The CDR3 has 12 amino acids. Losses at the gene ends were 6 bases for V and 4 bases for J; bases not matched to a gene: 2.